The subject of this entry is one T cell receptor (beta chain). Recruited during active infection, patients (from Seattle) were subsequently followed longitudinally. The junction had 8 bases not matched to a gene; V was cut back by 6 bases and J by 3 bases. This CDR3 spans 15 amino acids. Germline CDR1 reads MDHEN; CDR2 reads SYDVKM. Authors' methods: Estimation of nucleated cell counts relied on the amplification of reference gene primers. Profiling relied on immunoSEQ multiplex PCR, and the TCRdb table lists in-frame clones only, not all of them. For V, J and clone size, that table is used; D and trimming come from the DNA. The profile shows hundreds of thousands of clones, around 88% of them singletons. The data are from a study of blood T cell repertoires in COVID-19. Study-wide context: The samples span acute and convalescent COVID-19 from the United States, Italy and Spain. PBMCs, B-cell-depleted T cells, or T cells provided the cDNA or gDNA that made up the material.

The TCR sequence derives from a woman aged 70 to 79 with COVID-19, enrolled during active disease. Sequencing was performed on peripheral blood. This chain joins TRBV28 and TRBJ2-7, with 10 bases that match TRBD1. CDR3 sequence (DNA): TGTGCCAGCAGAGATCCGGGACAGGGGAACTACGAGCAGTACTTC. Translating it yields CASRDPGQGNYEQYF.